One and the same sample provided the 25 T cell receptor beta chains below, sequenced in a study of blood T cell repertoires in COVID-19. Sequenced by immunoSEQ multiplex PCR; TCRdb stores in-frame clones only, minus some. The sample lists 350,000 or so clones, around 90% occurring once. Material for sequencing was peripheral blood. The receptors were sampled from a woman aged 60-75 years with COVID-19, enrolled during active disease.

This chain uses TRBV7-2 with TRBJ1-1; TRBD1 aligns across 7 bases. Germline V gene data show CDR1 as SGHTA and CDR2 as FQGNSA. The CDR3 has 16 residues. V shed 6 bases, J shed 4 bases, and the junction held 14 bases outside the gene matches. The CDR3 loop is CASRLGNRQGGTEAFF. In DNA form, the CDR3 reads TGTGCCAGCAGACTAGGGAACCGACAGGGAGGCACTGAAGCTTTCTTT.

V and J are TRBV18 and TRBJ2-3, with 7 bases fitting TRBD2. Germline trimming cut 2 bases from V and 1 base from J; bases unmatched to any gene: 6. Germline V CDR1 and CDR2: KGHSH, LQKENI. This CDR3 is 16 amino acids long. The CDR3: CASSPGGGTRTDTQYF. In nucleotides, the CDR3 is TGTGCCAGCTCACCAGGGGGGGGGACCCGCACAGATACGCAGTATTTT.

This clone appeared a few times. The chain joins TRBV11-2 to TRBJ2-1, with 8 positions matching TRBD2. This CDR3 comprises 15 residues. Trimming took 1 base from V and 1 from J; bases not matched to a gene: 0. The germline V gene encodes CDR1 SGHAT and CDR2 FQNNGV. The CDR3, as DNA: TGTGCCAGCAGCTTAGGCGGGGGGTCCTACAATGAGCAGTTCTTC. It specifies CASSLGGGSYNEQFF.

This chain links TRBV4-1 with TRBJ1-5, with 8 bases that match TRBD1. The CDR3 length is 16 residues. The V gene end was trimmed by 1 base and the J gene end by 1 base; junction bases not matched to a gene: 3. Germline V gives CDR1 MGHRA, CDR2 YSYEKL. CDR3 DNA: TGCGCCAGCAGCCAAGGGACAGGGTGGAGCAATCAGCCCCAGCATTTT. It yields the protein CASSQGTGWSNQPQHF.

The chain has TRBV2 and TRBJ1-2, with no clear D. This CDR3 comprises 13 residues. CDR1 is SNHLY and CDR2 is FYNNEI in the germline V gene. Trimming removed 2 bases from V and 5 bases from J, with 9 bases in between. The CDR3 DNA reads as TGTGCCAGCAGTGAACAAGGGAGATATGGCTACACCTTC. Translated: CASSEQGRYGYTF. Together with reference TRBV2 and TRBJ1-2, the CDR3 gives the full variable domain: EPEVTQTPSHQVTQMGQEVILRCVPISNHLYFYWYRQILGQKVEFLVSFYNNEISEKSEIFDDQFSVERPDGSNFTLKIRSTKLEDSAMYFCASSEQGRYGYTFGSGTRLTVV.

The chain employs TRBV7-9 and TRBJ1-1; D call uncertain. Germline-derived CDR1 and CDR2 are SEHNR and FQNEAQ (reference sequence). The CDR3 length is 13 residues. V dropped 5 bases and J dropped 6 bases, with 13 bases sitting between them. CDR3 residues: CASSPPPVAEAFF. As DNA, the CDR3 is TGTGCCAGCAGCCCACCCCCGGTCGCTGAAGCTTTCTTT.

The chain is built from TRBV7-3 and TRBJ1-1; tentative D call: TRBD1 (5 bases). V shed 2 bases and J shed 8 bases, with 15 bases lying between them. The CDR3 has 14 residues. Germline V CDR1 and CDR2: SGHTA, FQGTGA. The CDR3 loop is CASSLLGRQGEAFF. CDR3 sequence (DNA): TGTGCCAGCAGCTTATTAGGGCGGCAGGGAGAAGCTTTCTTT.

The chain employs TRBV6-5 and TRBJ1-5; 7 nucleotides line up with TRBD1. With 5 bases clipped from V and 1 base from J, the junction kept 5 bases outside the gene matches. The CDR3 is 15 amino acids. The germline V gene has CDR1 MNHEY and CDR2 SVGAGI. The CDR3, as DNA: TGTGCCAGCAGTACCCACAGGGGAAGCAATCAGCCCCAGCATTTT. It translates to CASSTHRGSNQPQHF.

The V gene is TRBV2, the J gene TRBJ1-5, with D tentatively TRBD1 (6 bases). V was cut by 5 bases and J by 1 base, with 9 bases left in between. CDR1 and CDR2 (germline): SNHLY, FYNNEI. CDR3 size: 14 residues. DNA for the CDR3: TGTGCCAGCAGTCCCGGACAGAGCAATCAGCCCCAGCATTTT. The encoded protein is CASSPGQSNQPQHF.

CDR3 coding DNA: TGTGCCAGCAGCCAGACAGGGGGCGTAACTGAAGCTTTCTTT. Translated, it gives CASSQTGGVTEAFF. The chain links TRBV3-1 (or the pseudogene TRBV3-2) to TRBJ1-1; TRBD1 aligns across 10 bases. CDR1 and CDR2 from the germline V gene are LGHDT and YNNKEL (reference sequence). The CDR3 is 14 residues long. V lost 3 bases to trimming and J lost 5 bases; unmatched junction nucleotides: 3.

The chain combines TRBV5-1 with TRBJ1-1, with D perhaps TRBD1 (6 bases). Between the trimmed V and J ends, which lost 3 bases and 1 base, there was a span of 13 bases. The CDR3 has 15 amino acids. CDR1 is SGHRS, CDR2 YFSETQ, per germline. The CDR3 DNA reads TGCGCCAGCAGCTCCCTCTGGACAGAGAACACTGAAGCTTTCTTT. This encodes CASSSLWTENTEAFF.

The chain is built from TRBV29-1 and TRBJ2-1; perhaps TRBD1 as D (5 bases). The germline gives CDR1 SQVTM, CDR2 ANQGSEA. The CDR3 runs 12 residues. The germline V and J ends were trimmed by 3 bases and 3 bases, with 6 bases remaining between them. CDR3 amino acids: CSVEGLYNEQFF. CDR3 DNA: TGCAGCGTTGAGGGGCTCTACAATGAGCAGTTCTTC.

The J gene is TRBJ2-5, the V gene TRBV9, with 7 bases lining up with TRBD1. CDR1 and CDR2 (germline): SGDLS, YYNGEE. This CDR3 has 15 amino acids. The trim removed 3 bases at V and 3 bases at J, leaving 8 bases unmatched. The CDR3 protein is CASSGWTGLKETQYF. The CDR3 DNA follows: TGTGCCAGCAGCGGATGGACAGGATTGAAAGAGACCCAGTACTTC. The full variable domain, its missing parts supplied by reference TRBV9 and TRBJ2-5, is DSGVTQTPKHLITATGQRVTLRCSPRSGDLSVYWYQQSLDQGLQFLIQYYNGEERAKGNILERFSAQQFPDLHSELNLSSLELGDSALYFCASSGWTGLKETQYFGPGTRLLVL.

The chain is built from TRBV7-3 and TRBJ1-2, with 10 positions matching TRBD1. This CDR3 is 14 amino acids long. J gave up 5 bases and V 6 bases, and 6 bases lay outside the gene matches. The germline V gene encodes CDR1 SGHTA and CDR2 FQGTGA. CDR3: CASSWDRGFYGYTF. The DNA for the CDR3 is TGTGCCAGCAGTTGGGACAGGGGTTTTTATGGCTACACCTTC.

V and J are TRBV15 and TRBJ1-5; possible D gene TRBD1, 5 bases. This CDR3 spans 16 amino acids. Trimming stripped 0 bases from V and 4 bases from J, with 13 bases between. CDR1 is LNHNV and CDR2 is YYDKDF in the germline V gene (reference sequence). CDR3 residues: CATSREAGGANQPQHF. Here the CDR3 DNA reads TGTGCCACCAGCAGAGAGGCAGGTGGGGCTAATCAGCCCCAGCATTTT.

The chain joins TRBV6-5 to TRBJ1-1; D perhaps matches TRBD1 (6 bases). The V gene's germline CDR1 is MNHEY and CDR2 SVGAGI. Trimming took off 5 bases at V and 2 bases at J, with 9 bases between the two ends. The CDR3 is 13 amino acids. CDR3 amino acids: CASSRQENTEAFF. CDR3 bases: TGTGCCAGCAGTCGACAGGAAAACACTGAAGCTTTCTTT.

J is TRBJ2-4 and V is TRBV4-1; 9 bases map to TRBD1. Germline trimming cut 2 bases from V and 6 bases from J; bases unmatched to any gene: 8. The CDR3 is 16 residues long. Germline V gene data show CDR1 as MGHRA and CDR2 as YSYEKL. The CDR3 DNA follows: TGCGCCAGCAGCCAACCCTTCTCGGACAGGGGAAACATTCAGTACTTC. Translating it yields CASSQPFSDRGNIQYF.

The rearrangement links TRBV2 to TRBJ1-4; 7 bases are shared with TRBD1. V lost 6 bases to trimming and J lost 7 bases; unmatched junction nucleotides: 11. The CDR3 runs to 15 residues. The germline V gene has CDR1 SNHLY and CDR2 FYNNEI. This chain's CDR3 is CASRQTGVRSEKLFF. As DNA, the CDR3 is TGTGCCAGCAGACAAACAGGGGTGCGAAGTGAAAAACTGTTTTTT.

The chain couples TRBV28 to TRBJ1-2; 9 positions agree with TRBD1. Germline V gene lookup returns CDR1 MDHEN and CDR2 SYDVKM. The CDR3 is 15 residues long. Trimming at V came to 6 bases and at J to 5 bases, leaving 10 bases not matched to a gene. CDR3 coding DNA: TGTGCCAGCAGACCCTTAGGGACAGGGTTTTATGGCTACACCTTC. Encoded protein: CASRPLGTGFYGYTF.

This rearrangement joins TRBV5-6 to TRBJ2-7; the D is unclear. CDR3 length: 15 residues. Looked up from germline, CDR1 is SGHDT and CDR2 is YYEEEE. V dropped 0 bases and J dropped 3 bases, with 13 bases sitting between them. The DNA of the CDR3 is TGTGCCAGCAGCTTGGTTTCAGTTTACGTCTACGAGCAGTACTTC. It translates to CASSLVSVYVYEQYF.

This clone turned up a few times. This chain connects TRBV24-1 to TRBJ2-7; 7 bases line up with TRBD2. CDR3 size: 12 residues. The ends lost 7 bases at V and 7 bases at J; junction bases unmatched: 6. Germline V gene lookup returns CDR1 KGHDR and CDR2 SFDVKD. The CDR3 reads CATSPGAGEQYF. DNA for the CDR3: TGTGCCACCAGCCCGGGAGCGGGGGAGCAGTACTTC.

This chain links TRBV2 with TRBJ1-3; D ambiguous. The CDR3 has 16 residues. Trimming removed 4 bases from V and 0 bases from J, with 13 bases in between. The V gene's germline CDR1 is SNHLY and CDR2 FYNNEI. DNA for the CDR3: TGTGCCAGCAGTGTGAAACCGACTCTCTCTGGAAACACCATATATTTT. Translation gives CASSVKPTLSGNTIYF.

The V and J genes are TRBV27 and TRBJ1-1; 9 nucleotides align to TRBD1. Germline V CDR1 and CDR2: MNHEY, SMNVEV (reference sequence). This CDR3 has 14 amino acids. The trim removed 4 bases at V and 7 bases at J, leaving 7 bases unmatched. DNA of the CDR3: TGTGCCAGCAGTTCAAACAGGGGGCAGGGTGAAGCTTTCTTT. Encoded protein: CASSSNRGQGEAFF.

The rearrangement joins TRBV28 to TRBJ2-4, with D tentatively TRBD1 (6 bases). Germline CDR1 and CDR2: MDHEN and SYDVKM. The ends were cut back, 5 bases at V and 1 base at J, with 12 bases in the middle. CDR3 length: 15 amino acids. CDR3 amino acids: CASSGAGVAKNIQYF. The CDR3 region has the DNA TGTGCCAGCAGTGGGGCAGGGGTTGCCAAAAACATTCAGTACTTC. Complete variable domain (other parts from reference TRBV28 and TRBJ2-4): DVKVTQSSRYLVKRTGEKVFLECVQDMDHENMFWYRQDPGLGLRLIYFSYDVKMKEKGDIPEGYSVSREKKERFSLILESASTNQTSMYLCASSGAGVAKNIQYFGAGTRLSVL.

The CDR3 nucleotides read TGTGCCAGTATACATGGTGGAGGGGAAGAAAAACTGTTTTTT. Encoded protein: CASIHGGGEEKLFF. This rearrangement joins TRBV6-5 to TRBJ1-4, with a weak D call TRBD1 (5 bases). The CDR3 is made up of 14 amino acids. In germline, CDR1 is MNHEY, CDR2 SVGAGI. Trimming took off 9 bases at V and 8 bases at J, with 19 bases between the two ends.